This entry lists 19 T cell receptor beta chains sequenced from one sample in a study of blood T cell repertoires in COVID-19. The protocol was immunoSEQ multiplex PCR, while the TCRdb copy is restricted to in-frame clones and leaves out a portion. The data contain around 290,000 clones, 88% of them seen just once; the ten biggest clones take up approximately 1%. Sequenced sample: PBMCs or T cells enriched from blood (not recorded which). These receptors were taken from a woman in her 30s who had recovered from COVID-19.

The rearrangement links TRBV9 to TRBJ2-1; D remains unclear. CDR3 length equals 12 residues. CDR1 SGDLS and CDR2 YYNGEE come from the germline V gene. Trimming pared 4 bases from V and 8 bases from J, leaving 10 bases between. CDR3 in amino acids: CASSSRTDEQFF. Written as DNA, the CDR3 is TGTGCCAGCAGCTCTCGTACAGATGAGCAGTTCTTC.

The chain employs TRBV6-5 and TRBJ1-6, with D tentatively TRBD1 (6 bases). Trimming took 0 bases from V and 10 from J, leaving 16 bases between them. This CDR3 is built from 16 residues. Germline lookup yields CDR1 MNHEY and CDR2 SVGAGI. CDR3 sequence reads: CASSYSQNRVWSPLHF. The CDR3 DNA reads TGTGCCAGCAGTTACTCGCAAAACAGGGTTTGGTCACCCCTCCACTTT.

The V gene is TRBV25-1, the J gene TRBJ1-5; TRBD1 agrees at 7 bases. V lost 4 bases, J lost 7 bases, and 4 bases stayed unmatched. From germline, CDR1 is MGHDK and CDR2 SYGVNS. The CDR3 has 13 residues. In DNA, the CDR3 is TGTGCCAGCAGTGCGACAGGGTCCCAGCCCCAGCATTTT. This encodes CASSATGSQPQHF.

The CDR3: CASSHPDLSGGTYNEQFF. Written as DNA, the CDR3 is TGTGCCAGCAGCCACCCCGACCTTAGCGGGGGGACTTACAATGAGCAGTTCTTC. The chain carries TRBV3-1 (or the pseudogene TRBV3-2) and TRBJ2-1, with 10 bases lining up with TRBD2. The CDR3 runs 18 residues. Germline V gives CDR1 LGHDT, CDR2 YNNKEL (reference sequence). With 3 bases clipped from V and 4 bases from J, the junction kept 12 bases outside the gene matches.

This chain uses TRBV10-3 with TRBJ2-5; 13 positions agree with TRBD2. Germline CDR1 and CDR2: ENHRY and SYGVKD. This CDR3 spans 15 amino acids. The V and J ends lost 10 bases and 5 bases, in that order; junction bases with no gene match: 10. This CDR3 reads CASRTSGGARETQYF. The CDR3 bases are TGTGCCAGCCGAACTAGCGGGGGGGCCAGGGAGACCCAGTACTTC.

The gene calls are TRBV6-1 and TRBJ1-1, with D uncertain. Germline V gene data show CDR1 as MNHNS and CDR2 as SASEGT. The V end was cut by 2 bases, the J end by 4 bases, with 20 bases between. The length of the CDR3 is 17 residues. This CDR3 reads CASSEKAMGPRPTEAFF. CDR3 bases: TGTGCCAGCAGTGAAAAGGCCATGGGCCCCCGTCCCACTGAAGCTTTCTTT.

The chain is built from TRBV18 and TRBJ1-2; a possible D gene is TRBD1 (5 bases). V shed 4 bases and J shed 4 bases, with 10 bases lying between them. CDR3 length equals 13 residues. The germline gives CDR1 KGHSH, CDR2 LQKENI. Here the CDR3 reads CASSRQGSYGYTF. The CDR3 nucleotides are TGTGCCAGCTCACGCCAGGGTTCCTATGGCTACACCTTC.

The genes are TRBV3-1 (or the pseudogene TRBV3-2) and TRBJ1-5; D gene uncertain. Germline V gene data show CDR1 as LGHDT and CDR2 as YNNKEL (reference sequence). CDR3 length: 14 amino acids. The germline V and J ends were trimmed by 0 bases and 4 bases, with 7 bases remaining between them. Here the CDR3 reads CASSQDPRNQPQHF. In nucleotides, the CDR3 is TGTGCCAGCAGCCAAGATCCTCGGAATCAGCCCCAGCATTTT.

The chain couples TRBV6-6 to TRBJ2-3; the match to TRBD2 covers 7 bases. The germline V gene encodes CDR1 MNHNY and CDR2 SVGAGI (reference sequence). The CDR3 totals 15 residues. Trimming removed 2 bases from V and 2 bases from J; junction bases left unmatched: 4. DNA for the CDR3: TGTGCCAGCAGTTACAGGCGGGGGACCACAGATACGCAGTATTTT. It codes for CASSYRRGTTDTQYF.

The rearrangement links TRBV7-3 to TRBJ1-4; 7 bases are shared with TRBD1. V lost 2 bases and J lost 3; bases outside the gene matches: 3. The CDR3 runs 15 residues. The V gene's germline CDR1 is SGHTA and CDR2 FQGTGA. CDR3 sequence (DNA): TGTGCCAGCAGCTTATCGGGACAGTCTAATGAAAAACTGTTTTTT. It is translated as CASSLSGQSNEKLFF.

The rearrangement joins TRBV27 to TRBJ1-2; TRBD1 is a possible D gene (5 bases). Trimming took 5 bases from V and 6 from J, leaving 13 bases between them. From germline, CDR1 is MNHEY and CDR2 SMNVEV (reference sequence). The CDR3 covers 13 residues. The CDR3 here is CASSPRQGHGYTF. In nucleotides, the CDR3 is TGTGCCAGCAGTCCCCGCCAGGGCCATGGCTACACCTTC.

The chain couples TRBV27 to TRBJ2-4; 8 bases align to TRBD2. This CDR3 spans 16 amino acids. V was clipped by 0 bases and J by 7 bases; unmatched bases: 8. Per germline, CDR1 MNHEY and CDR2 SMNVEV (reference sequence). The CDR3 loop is CASSLSAGTSRNIQYF. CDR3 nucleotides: TGTGCCAGCAGTTTATCGGCCGGGACTAGTAGGAACATTCAGTACTTC.

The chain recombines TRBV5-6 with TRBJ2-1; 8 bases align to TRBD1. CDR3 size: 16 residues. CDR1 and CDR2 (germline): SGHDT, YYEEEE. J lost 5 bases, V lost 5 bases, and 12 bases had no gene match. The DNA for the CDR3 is TGTGCCAGCAGAGATTTCCGGGACAGGCGGGACAATGAGCAGTTCTTC. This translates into CASRDFRDRRDNEQFF.

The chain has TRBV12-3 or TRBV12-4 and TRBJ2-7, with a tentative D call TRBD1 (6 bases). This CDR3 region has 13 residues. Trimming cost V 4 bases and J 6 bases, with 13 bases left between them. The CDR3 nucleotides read TGTGCCAGCAGTTACGCCCAGGGGTTCGAGCAGTACTTC. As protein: CASSYAQGFEQYF.

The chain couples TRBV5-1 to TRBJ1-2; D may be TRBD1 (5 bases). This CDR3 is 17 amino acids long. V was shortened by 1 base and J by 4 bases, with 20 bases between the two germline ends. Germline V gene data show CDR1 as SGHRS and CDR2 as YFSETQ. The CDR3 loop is CASSLFQGRGITYGYTF. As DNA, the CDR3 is TGCGCCAGCAGCTTGTTTCAGGGAAGGGGTATCACCTATGGCTACACCTTC. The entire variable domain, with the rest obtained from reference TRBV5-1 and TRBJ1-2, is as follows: KAGVTQTPRYLIKTRGQQVTLSCSPISGHRSVSWYQQTPGQGLQFLFEYFSETQRNKGNFPGRFSGRQFSNSRSEMNVSTLELGDSALYLCASSLFQGRGITYGYTFGSGTRLTVV.

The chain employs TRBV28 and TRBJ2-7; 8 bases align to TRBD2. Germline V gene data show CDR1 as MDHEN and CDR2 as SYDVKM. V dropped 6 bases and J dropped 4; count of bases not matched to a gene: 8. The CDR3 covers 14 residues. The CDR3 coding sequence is TGTGCCAGCAGAAGTACTAGCGGATCTTACGAGCAGTACTTC. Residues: CASRSTSGSYEQYF. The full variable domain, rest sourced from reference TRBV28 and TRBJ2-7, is DVKVTQSSRYLVKRTGEKVFLECVQDMDHENMFWYRQDPGLGLRLIYFSYDVKMKEKGDIPEGYSVSREKKERFSLILESASTNQTSMYLCASRSTSGSYEQYFGPGTRLTVT.

CDR3 amino acids: CASSLEVPREQYF. Here the CDR3 DNA reads TGTGCCAGCAGCTTAGAAGTGCCTCGGGAGCAGTACTTC. The rearrangement links TRBV11-1 to TRBJ2-7; unclear D gene. Trimming removed 1 base from V and 7 bases from J, with 11 bases in between. Germline CDR1 SGHAT, CDR2 FQDESV (reference sequence). The CDR3 runs to 13 residues.

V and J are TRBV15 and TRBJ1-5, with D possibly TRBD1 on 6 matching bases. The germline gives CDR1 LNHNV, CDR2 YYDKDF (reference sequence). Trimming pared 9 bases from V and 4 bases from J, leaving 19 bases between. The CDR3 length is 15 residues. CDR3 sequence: CATGTGTPNNQPQHF. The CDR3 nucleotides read TGTGCCACAGGGACCGGGACACCGAATAATCAGCCCCAGCATTTT.

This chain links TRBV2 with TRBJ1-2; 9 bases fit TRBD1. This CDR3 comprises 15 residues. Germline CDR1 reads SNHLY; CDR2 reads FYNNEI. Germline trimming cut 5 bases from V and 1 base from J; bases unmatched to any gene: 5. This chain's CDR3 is CASSSRTGVNYGYTF. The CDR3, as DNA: TGTGCCAGCAGTAGCCGGACAGGGGTTAACTATGGCTACACCTTC.